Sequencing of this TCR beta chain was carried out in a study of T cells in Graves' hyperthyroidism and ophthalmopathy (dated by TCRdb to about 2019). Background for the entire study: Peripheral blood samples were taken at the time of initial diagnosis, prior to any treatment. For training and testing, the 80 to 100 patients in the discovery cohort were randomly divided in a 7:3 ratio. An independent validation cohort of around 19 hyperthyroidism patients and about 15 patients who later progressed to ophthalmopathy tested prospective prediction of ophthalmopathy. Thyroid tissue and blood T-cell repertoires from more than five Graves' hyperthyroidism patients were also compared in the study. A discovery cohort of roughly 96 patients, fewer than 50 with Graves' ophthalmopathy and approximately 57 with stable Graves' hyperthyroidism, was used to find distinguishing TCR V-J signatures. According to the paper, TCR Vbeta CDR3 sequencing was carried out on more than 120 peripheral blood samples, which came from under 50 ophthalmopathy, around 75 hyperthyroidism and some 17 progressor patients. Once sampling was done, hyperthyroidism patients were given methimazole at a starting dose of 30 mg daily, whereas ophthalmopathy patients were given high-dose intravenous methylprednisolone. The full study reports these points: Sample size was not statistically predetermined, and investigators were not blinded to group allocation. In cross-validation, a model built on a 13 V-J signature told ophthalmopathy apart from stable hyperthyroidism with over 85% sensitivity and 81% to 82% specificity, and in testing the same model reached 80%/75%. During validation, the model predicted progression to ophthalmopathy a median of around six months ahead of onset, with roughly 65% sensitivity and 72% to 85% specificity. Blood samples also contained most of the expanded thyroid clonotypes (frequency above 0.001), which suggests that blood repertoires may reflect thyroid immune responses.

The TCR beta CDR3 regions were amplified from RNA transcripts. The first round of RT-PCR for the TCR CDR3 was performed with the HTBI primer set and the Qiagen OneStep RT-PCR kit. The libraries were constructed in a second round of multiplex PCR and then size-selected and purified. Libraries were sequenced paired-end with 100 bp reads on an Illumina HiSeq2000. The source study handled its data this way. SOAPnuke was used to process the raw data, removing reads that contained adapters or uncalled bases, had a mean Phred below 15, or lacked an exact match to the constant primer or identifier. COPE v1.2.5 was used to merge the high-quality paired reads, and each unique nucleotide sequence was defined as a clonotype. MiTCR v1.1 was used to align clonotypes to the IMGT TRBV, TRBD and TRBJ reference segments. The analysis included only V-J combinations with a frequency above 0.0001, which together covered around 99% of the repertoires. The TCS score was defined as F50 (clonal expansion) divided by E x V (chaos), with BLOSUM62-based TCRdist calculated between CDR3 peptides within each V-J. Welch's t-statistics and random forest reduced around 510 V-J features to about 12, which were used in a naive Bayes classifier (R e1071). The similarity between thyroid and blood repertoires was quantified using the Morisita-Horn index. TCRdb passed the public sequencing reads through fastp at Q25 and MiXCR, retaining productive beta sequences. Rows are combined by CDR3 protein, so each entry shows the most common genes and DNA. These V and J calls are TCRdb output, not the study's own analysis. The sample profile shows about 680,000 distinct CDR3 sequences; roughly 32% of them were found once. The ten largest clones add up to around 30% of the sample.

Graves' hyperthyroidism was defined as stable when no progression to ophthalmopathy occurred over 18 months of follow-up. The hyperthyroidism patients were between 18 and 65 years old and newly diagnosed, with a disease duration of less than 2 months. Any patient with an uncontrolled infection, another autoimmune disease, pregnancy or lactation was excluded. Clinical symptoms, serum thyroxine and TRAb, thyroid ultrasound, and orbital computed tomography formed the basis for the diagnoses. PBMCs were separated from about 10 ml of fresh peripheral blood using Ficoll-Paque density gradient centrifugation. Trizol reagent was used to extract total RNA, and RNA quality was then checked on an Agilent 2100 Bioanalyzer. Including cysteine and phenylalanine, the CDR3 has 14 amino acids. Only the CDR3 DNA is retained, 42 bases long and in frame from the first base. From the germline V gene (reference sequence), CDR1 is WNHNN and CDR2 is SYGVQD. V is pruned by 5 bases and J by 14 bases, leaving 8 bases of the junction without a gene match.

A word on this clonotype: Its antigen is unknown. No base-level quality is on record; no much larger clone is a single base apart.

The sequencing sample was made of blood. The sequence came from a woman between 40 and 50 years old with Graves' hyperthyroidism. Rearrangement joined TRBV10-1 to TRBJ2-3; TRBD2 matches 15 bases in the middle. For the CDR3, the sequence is CASSPGLAGGRRYF. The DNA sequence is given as TGCGCCAGCAGTCCGGGACTAGCGGGGGGAAGGAGGTATTTT.